What follows are 17 T cell receptor beta chains derived from one specimen sequenced in a study of T-cell memory formation after mild COVID-19. TCRdb independently ran MiXCR on the 5' RACE reads; one entry per CDR3 protein. The sample lists 250,000 to 300,000 distinct CDR3 sequences, 18% occurring once. Sequencing used PBMCs or a T cell subset sorted from them (not recorded which). The receptor set was obtained from a young man who had mild COVID-19 (a few samples of this study predate the infection). Cell type and time point are not known.

This clonotype was recorded a few times. The chain links TRBV5-1 to TRBJ2-5; tentative D call: TRBD2 (5 bases). The V end was cut by 4 bases, the J end by 5 bases, with 15 bases between. From germline, CDR1 is SGHRS and CDR2 YFSETQ. The CDR3 runs 14 residues. Here the CDR3 reads CASSAGRMDETQYF. For the CDR3, the DNA is TGCGCCAGCAGCGCGGGCCGGATGGATGAGACCCAGTACTTC. Supplemented by reference TRBV5-1 and TRBJ2-5, the full variable domain reads KAGVTQTPRYLIKTRGQQVTLSCSPISGHRSVSWYQQTPGQGLQFLFEYFSETQRNKGNFPGRFSGRQFSNSRSEMNVSTLELGDSALYLCASSAGRMDETQYFGPGTRLLVL.

The chain is built from TRBV12-3 or TRBV12-4 and TRBJ2-1; 9 nucleotides agree with TRBD1. Germline trimming cut 7 bases from V and 8 bases from J; bases unmatched to any gene: 9. The CDR3 is 14 amino acids. The CDR3 spells CASTSRTGDDEQFF. The CDR3 DNA follows: TGTGCCAGCACCTCGAGGACAGGGGATGATGAGCAGTTCTTC.

The chain uses TRBV12-3 or TRBV12-4 and TRBJ2-3, with D perhaps being TRBD1 or TRBD2 (5 bases each). The CDR3 is 15 amino acids. Trimming removed 5 bases at V and 3 bases at J, with 15 bases between. CDR3 protein: CASSGGQGKTDTQYF. The CDR3, as DNA: TGTGCCAGCAGTGGAGGCCAGGGTAAAACAGATACGCAGTATTTT.

V and J are TRBV4-3 and TRBJ2-1; a possible D gene is TRBD2 (6 bases). Germline loops: CDR1 LGHNA, CDR2 YSLEER. The CDR3 runs 16 residues. The germline V and J ends were trimmed by 2 bases and 1 base, with 12 bases remaining between them. CDR3 nucleotides: TGCGCCAGCAGCCAATTGGAGGGCCTGTCCTACAATGAGCAGTTCTTC. Amino acid sequence: CASSQLEGLSYNEQFF.

This chain connects TRBV7-9 to TRBJ1-1, with D unclear. CDR1 is SEHNR, CDR2 FQNEAQ, per germline (reference sequence). This CDR3 has 11 amino acids. V was trimmed by 8 bases and J by 7 bases, leaving 11 bases between them. The CDR3 sequence: CASGIRREAFF. The CDR3 nucleotides are TGTGCCAGCGGCATCCGACGTGAAGCTTTCTTT.

This clonotype was detected a few times. The chain carries TRBV6-6 and TRBJ2-7; D is possibly TRBD1 (5 bases). The CDR3 has 13 residues. Trimming cost V 5 bases and J 2 bases, with 10 bases left between them. Germline loops: CDR1 MNHNY, CDR2 SVGAGI (reference sequence). Here the CDR3 DNA reads TGTGCCAGCAGTGTAACAGGAACCTACGAGCAGTACTTC. Protein: CASSVTGTYEQYF.

This chain connects TRBV5-1 to TRBJ1-1, with D unresolved. Germline CDR1 is SGHRS and CDR2 is YFSETQ. The CDR3 is 13 amino acids. The V end lost 2 bases, the J end lost 10 bases, and 15 bases lay between the germline ends. CDR3 region: CASSLGSGRGAFF. The CDR3, as DNA: TGCGCCAGCAGCTTAGGCAGCGGCCGGGGAGCTTTCTTT.

This sequence joins TRBV29-1 and TRBJ1-2, with D possibly matching TRBD1 (6 bases). Trimming removed 5 bases from V and 1 base from J, with 14 bases in between. CDR3 length: 14 amino acids. Germline V gives CDR1 SQVTM, CDR2 ANQGSEA. CDR3 coding DNA: TGCAGCGTTTTAGACAGGCTTGTTAACTATGGCTACACCTTC. This translates into CSVLDRLVNYGYTF. The full variable domain, its missing parts supplied by reference TRBV29-1 and TRBJ1-2, is SAVISQKPSRDICQRGTSLTIQCQVDSQVTMMFWYRQQPGQSLTLIATANQGSEATYESGFVIDKFPISRPNLTFSTLTVSNMSPEDSSIYLCSVLDRLVNYGYTFGSGTRLTVV.

There are many counts of this clonotype. This chain connects TRBV24-1 to TRBJ2-7; D is uncertain. CDR1 and CDR2 from the germline V gene are KGHDR and SFDVKD. V was cut by 12 bases and J by 4 bases, with 9 bases left in between. The CDR3 contains 10 residues. In DNA, the CDR3 is TGTGCCTCAATGACATACGAGCAGTACGTC. This codes for CASMTYEQYV.

This clonotype was found a few times. The J gene is TRBJ1-4, the V gene TRBV7-9, with D maybe TRBD1 (6 bases). CDR3 length equals 14 residues. V shed 5 bases and J shed 8 bases, with 15 bases lying between them. Germline loops: CDR1 SEHNR, CDR2 FQNEAQ (reference sequence). The CDR3 DNA is TGTGCCAGCAGCCCCCCGGGGGCTGGAGAAAAACTGTTTTTT. This encodes CASSPPGAGEKLFF.

The genes are TRBV7-6 and TRBJ2-2, with no clear D. V was pared by 2 bases and J by 7 bases, with 11 bases between. The CDR3 extends over 14 amino acids. Germline loops: CDR1 SGHVS, CDR2 FNYEAQ. DNA for the CDR3: TGTGCCAGCAGCTTAATGCAGGTGCGCGGGGAGCTGTTTTTT. This codes for CASSLMQVRGELFF.

The chain recombines TRBV5-1 with TRBJ2-1; TRBD1 matches at 7 bases. The V gene end was trimmed by 4 bases and the J gene end by 5 bases; junction bases not matched to a gene: 12. CDR3 length: 16 amino acids. Germline lookup yields CDR1 SGHRS and CDR2 YFSETQ. The CDR3 nucleotides are TGCGCCAGCAGCCCGCGTACCGGGACAGTTAACAATGAGCAGTTCTTC. Amino acids: CASSPRTGTVNNEQFF. Full variable domain (rest looked up from reference TRBV5-1 and TRBJ2-1): KAGVTQTPRYLIKTRGQQVTLSCSPISGHRSVSWYQQTPGQGLQFLFEYFSETQRNKGNFPGRFSGRQFSNSRSEMNVSTLELGDSALYLCASSPRTGTVNNEQFFGPGTRLTVL.

Only a few counts were recorded for this clonotype. The DNA for the CDR3 is TGCGCCAGCAGCCAAGTCCCCGGACAGGGCGAGCAGTACGTC. Translation gives CASSQVPGQGEQYV. V is TRBV4-1 and J is TRBJ2-7; 8 bases match TRBD1. The CDR3 sequence is 14 residues long. With 1 base clipped from V and 6 bases from J, the junction kept 5 bases outside the gene matches. Germline loops: CDR1 MGHRA, CDR2 YSYEKL.

This clonotype was recorded many times. The chain links TRBV5-1 to TRBJ2-7; D remains ambiguous. The CDR3 contains 13 residues. The V gene's germline CDR1 is SGHRS and CDR2 YFSETQ. V was shortened by 0 bases and J by 2 bases, with 6 bases between the two germline ends. The CDR3, as DNA: TGCGCCAGCAGCTTGGGCAATACCTACGAGCAGTACTTC. It is translated as CASSLGNTYEQYF.

Ten or more counts support this clonotype. This chain connects TRBV4-2 to TRBJ2-3; the D gene is possibly TRBD2 (6 bases). This CDR3 is 16 amino acids long. Looked up from germline, CDR1 is LGHNA and CDR2 is YNFKEQ. Trimming took 6 bases from V and 3 from J, leaving 19 bases between them. DNA of the CDR3: TGTGCCAGCAGGGGGACGGAGGGATCCGCGACAGATACGCAGTATTTT. Translating gives CASRGTEGSATDTQYF.

This clonotype was recorded a few times. The chain employs TRBV7-6 and TRBJ1-4; the match to TRBD1 covers 7 bases. The CDR3 totals 15 residues. Germline lookup yields CDR1 SGHVS and CDR2 FNYEAQ. V shed 5 bases, J shed 5 bases, and the junction held 8 bases outside the gene matches. Here the CDR3 reads CASSTSQGINEKLFF. The CDR3 DNA is TGTGCCAGCAGCACATCACAGGGGATAAATGAAAAACTGTTTTTT. The full variable domain, its missing parts supplied by reference TRBV7-6 and TRBJ1-4, is GAGVSQSPRYKVTKRGQDVALRCDPISGHVSLYWYRQALGQGPEFLTYFNYEAQQDKSGLPNDRFSAERPEGSISTLTIQRTEQRDSAMYRCASSTSQGINEKLFFGSGTQLSVL.

This clonotype was found a few times. The chain combines TRBV7-2 with TRBJ2-7; tentative D call: TRBD1 (6 bases). The CDR3 is 13 residues long. Germline lookup yields CDR1 SGHTA and CDR2 FQGNSA. V was pared by 1 base and J by 3 bases, with 7 bases between. The CDR3 bases are TGTGCCAGCAGCTTAGGGGACATCTACGAGCAGTACGTC. As protein: CASSLGDIYEQYV.